Included here is one T cell receptor beta chain sequence, with context. Its antigen is as yet unknown. This sample was included in a study of cytomegalovirus exposure and HLA in healthy donors. Study-wide context: Early released data had about 80 million unique TCRs, all coming from HLA-typed donors. Notes on the study in general: V- and J-gene trimming of TCR beta was linked (in a later analysis) to a missense DCLRE1C variant. Segments of the TCR beta V type were, in most cases, productive about 90% or about 30% of the time in an earlier analysis.

This CDR3 region has 17 residues. The V gene's germline CDR1 is SGHRS and CDR2 YFSETQ. V lost 0 bases, J lost 0 bases, and 13 bases lay in between. Though probably carrying unrecorded immune exposures, donors were nominally healthy at sampling. 13 Jbeta primers and 60 Vbeta primers were used for the PCR. The table came from immunoSEQ multiplex PCR; TCRdb's copy has only in-frame clones and leaves some out. The sample includes more than 95,000 clones, 74% of them seen just once. The chain links TRBV5-1 to TRBJ1-3, with D possibly being TRBD1 (6 bases). The clonotype comes from a woman aged 45-65 years in good health and CMV-seropositive. Sample: PBMCs. The CDR3 protein is CASSLDPEGHSGNTIYF. The CDR3 bases are TGCGCCAGCAGCTTGGACCCCGAGGGACACTCTGGAAACACCATATATTTT.